There are a few counts of the clone carrying this T cell receptor beta chain. One entry per CDR3 protein, called by TCRdb with MiXCR from the RT-PCR reads. Seen here are about 480,000 distinct CDR3 sequences, about 25% observed once, and the top ten hold 1.5% to 2%. The data originate from a study of response to subunit inactivated influenza vaccine. CDR1 MNHEY and CDR2 SVGEGT come from the germline V gene. This CDR3 contains 12 residues. V lost 3 bases, J lost 3 bases, and 6 bases lay in between. The source of this sequence is a man aged 45-65 years who received an inactivated influenza vaccine. The sample in question was CD4+ T cells sorted from PBMCs, obtained 4 to 6 days after vaccination. V is TRBV6-2 or TRBV6-3 and J is TRBJ2-7; D is unclear. CDR3 in amino acids: CASSYPSYEQYF. CDR3 nucleotide sequence: TGTGCCAGCAGTTATCCCAGCTACGAGCAGTACTTC.